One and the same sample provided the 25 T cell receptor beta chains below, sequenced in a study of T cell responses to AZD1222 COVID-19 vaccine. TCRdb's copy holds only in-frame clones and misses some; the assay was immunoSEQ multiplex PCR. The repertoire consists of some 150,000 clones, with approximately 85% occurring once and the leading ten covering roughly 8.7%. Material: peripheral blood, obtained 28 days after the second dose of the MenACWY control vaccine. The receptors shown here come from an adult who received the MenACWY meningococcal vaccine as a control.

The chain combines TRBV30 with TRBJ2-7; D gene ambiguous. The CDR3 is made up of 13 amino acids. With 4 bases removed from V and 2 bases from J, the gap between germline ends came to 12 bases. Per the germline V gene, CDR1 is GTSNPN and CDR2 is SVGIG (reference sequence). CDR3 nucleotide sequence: TGTGCCTGGAATCGTTTAAGTGCCTACGAGCAGTACTTC. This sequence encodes CAWNRLSAYEQYF.

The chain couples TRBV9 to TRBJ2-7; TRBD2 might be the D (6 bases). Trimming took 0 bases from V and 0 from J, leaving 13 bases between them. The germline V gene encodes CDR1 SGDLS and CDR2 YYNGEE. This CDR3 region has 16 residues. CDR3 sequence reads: CASSVDLGGSSYEQYF. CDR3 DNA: TGTGCCAGCAGCGTAGATCTGGGAGGTAGCTCCTACGAGCAGTACTTC.

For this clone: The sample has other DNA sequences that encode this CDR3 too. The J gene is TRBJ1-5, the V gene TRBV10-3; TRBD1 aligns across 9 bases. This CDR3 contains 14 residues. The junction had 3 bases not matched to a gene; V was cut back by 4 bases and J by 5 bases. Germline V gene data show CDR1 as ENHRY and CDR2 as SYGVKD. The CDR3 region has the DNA TGTGCCATCAGTGCGGACAGGGGCTATCAGCCCCAGCATTTT. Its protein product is CAISADRGYQPQHF.

The CDR3 here is CASSPSMGLAAYNEQFF. CDR3 DNA sequence: TGCGCCAGCAGCCCCTCCATGGGACTAGCGGCCTACAATGAGCAGTTCTTC. The chain is built from TRBV4-3 and TRBJ2-1; 11 bases match TRBD2. V gave up 4 bases and J gave up 2 bases; unmatched junction bases: 7. Germline CDR1 and CDR2: LGHNA and YSLEER. CDR3 length: 17 residues.

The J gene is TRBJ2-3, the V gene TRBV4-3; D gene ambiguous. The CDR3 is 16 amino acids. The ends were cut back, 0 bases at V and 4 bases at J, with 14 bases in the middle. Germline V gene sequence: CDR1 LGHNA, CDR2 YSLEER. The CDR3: CASSQESLDQADTQYF. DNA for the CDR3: TGCGCCAGCAGCCAAGAATCACTCGACCAGGCAGATACGCAGTATTTT.

The CDR3 sequence is CASSVDGEGIGNTIYF. The CDR3, as DNA: TGTGCCAGCAGCGTAGACGGTGAGGGGATCGGAAACACCATATATTTT. This rearrangement joins TRBV9 to TRBJ1-3, with a possible D match to TRBD1 (5 bases). Deletions cut 0 bases from V and 4 bases from J, with 14 bases between. CDR3 length: 16 residues. Per germline, CDR1 SGDLS and CDR2 YYNGEE.

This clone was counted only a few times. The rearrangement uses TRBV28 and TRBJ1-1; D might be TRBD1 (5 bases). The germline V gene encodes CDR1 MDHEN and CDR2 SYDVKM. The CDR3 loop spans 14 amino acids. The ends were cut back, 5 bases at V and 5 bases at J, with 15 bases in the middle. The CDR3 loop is CASSTLRGVTEAFF. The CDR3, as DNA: TGTGCCAGCAGTACTCTTCGAGGGGTAACTGAAGCTTTCTTT.

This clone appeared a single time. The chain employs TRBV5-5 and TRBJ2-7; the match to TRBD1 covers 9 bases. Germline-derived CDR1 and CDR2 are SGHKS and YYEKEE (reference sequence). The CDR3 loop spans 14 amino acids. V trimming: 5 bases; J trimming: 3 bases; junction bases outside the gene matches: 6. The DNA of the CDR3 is TGTGCCAGCAGACTTCCGGGACAGGGCTACGAGCAGTACGTC. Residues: CASRLPGQGYEQYV.

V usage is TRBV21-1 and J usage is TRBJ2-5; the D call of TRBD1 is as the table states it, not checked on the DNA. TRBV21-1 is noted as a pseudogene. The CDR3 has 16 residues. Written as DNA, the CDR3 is TGTGCCAGCAGCATTGACCGACAGGGGCCCGGGGAGACCCAGTACTTC. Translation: CASSIDRQGPGETQYF.

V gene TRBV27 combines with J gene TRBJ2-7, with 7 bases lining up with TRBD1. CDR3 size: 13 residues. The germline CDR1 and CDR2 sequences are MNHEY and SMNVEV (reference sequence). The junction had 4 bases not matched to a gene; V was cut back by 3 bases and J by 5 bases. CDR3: CASSFLTGHEQYF. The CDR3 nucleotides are TGTGCCAGCAGTTTCCTGACAGGGCACGAGCAGTACTTC.

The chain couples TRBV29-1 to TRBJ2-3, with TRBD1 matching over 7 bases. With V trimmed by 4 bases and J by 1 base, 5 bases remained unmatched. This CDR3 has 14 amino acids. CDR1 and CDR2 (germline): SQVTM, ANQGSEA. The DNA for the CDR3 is TGCAGCGTTGTTAACAGGGGACGCACAGATACGCAGTATTTT. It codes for CSVVNRGRTDTQYF.

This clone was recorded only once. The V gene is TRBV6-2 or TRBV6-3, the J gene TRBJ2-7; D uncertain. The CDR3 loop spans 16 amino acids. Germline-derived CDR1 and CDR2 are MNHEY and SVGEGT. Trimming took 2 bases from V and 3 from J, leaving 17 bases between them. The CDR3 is CASSYGPKDGDYEQYF. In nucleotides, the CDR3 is TGTGCCAGCAGTTACGGTCCTAAGGACGGTGACTACGAGCAGTACTTC.

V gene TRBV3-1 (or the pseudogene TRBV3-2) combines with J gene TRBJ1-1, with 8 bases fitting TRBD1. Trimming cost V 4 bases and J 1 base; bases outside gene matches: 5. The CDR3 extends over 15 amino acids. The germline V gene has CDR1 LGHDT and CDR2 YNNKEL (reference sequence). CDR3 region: CASSLKDRANTEAFF. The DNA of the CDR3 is TGTGCCAGCAGCCTTAAGGACAGGGCGAACACTGAAGCTTTCTTT.

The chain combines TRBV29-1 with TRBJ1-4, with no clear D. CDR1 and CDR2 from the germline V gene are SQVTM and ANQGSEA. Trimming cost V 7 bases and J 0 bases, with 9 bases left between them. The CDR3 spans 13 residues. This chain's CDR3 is CSAYGTTNEKLFF. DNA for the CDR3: TGCAGCGCCTACGGGACAACTAATGAAAAACTGTTTTTT.

CDR3 sequence: CASSSPGGADTQYF. DNA of the CDR3: TGTGCCAGTAGCTCGCCCGGGGGGGCAGATACGCAGTATTTT. This sequence joins TRBV19 and TRBJ2-3, with 8 bases aligning to TRBD2. CDR1 and CDR2 from the germline V gene are LNHDA and SQIVND (reference sequence). V gave up 6 bases and J gave up 4 bases; unmatched junction bases: 6. The CDR3 is 14 amino acids. The variable domain in full, with the rest retrieved from reference TRBV19 and TRBJ2-3, is DGGITQSPKYLFRKEGQNVTLSCEQNLNHDAMYWYRQDPGQGLRLIYYSQIVNDFQKGDIAEGYSVSREKKESFPLTVTSAQKNPTAFYLCASSSPGGADTQYFGPGTRLTVL.

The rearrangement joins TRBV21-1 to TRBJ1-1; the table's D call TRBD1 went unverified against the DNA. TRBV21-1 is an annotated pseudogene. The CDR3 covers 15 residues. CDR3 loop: CASSPRQGARTEAFF. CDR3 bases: TGTGCCAGCAGCCCCAGGCAGGGGGCGAGAACTGAAGCTTTCTTT.

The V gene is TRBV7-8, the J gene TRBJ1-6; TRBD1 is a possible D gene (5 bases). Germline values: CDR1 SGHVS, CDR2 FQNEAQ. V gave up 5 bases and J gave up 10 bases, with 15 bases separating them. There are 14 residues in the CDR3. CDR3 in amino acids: CASSRPQGGSPLHF. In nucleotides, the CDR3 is TGTGCCAGCAGCCGTCCCCAGGGAGGCTCACCCCTCCACTTT.

The CDR3 protein is CASSGGSRQETQYF. The CDR3 DNA reads TGTGCCAGCAGTGGGGGGTCTCGGCAAGAGACCCAGTACTTC. This rearrangement joins TRBV2 to TRBJ2-5; D possibly matches TRBD1 or TRBD2 (5 bases each). Trimming shortened V by 4 bases and J by 2 bases, and 11 bases separated the two germline ends. Looked up from germline, CDR1 is SNHLY and CDR2 is FYNNEI. This CDR3 comprises 14 residues.

The CDR3 bases are TGTGCCAGCAGTGGGACAGGGAGGCTTCGCCCCTATGGCTACACCTTC. It is translated as CASSGTGRLRPYGYTF. The rearrangement joins TRBV28 to TRBJ1-2; TRBD1 agrees at 9 bases. Germline CDR1 reads MDHEN; CDR2 reads SYDVKM. The CDR3 sequence is 16 residues long. V shed 5 bases and J 4 bases; nucleotides not matched to a gene: 11.

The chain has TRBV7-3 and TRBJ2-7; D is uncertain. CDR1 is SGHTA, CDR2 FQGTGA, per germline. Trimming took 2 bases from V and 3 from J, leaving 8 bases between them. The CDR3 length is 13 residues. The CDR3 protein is CASSLQANYEQYF. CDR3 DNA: TGTGCCAGCAGCTTACAGGCTAACTACGAGCAGTACTTC.

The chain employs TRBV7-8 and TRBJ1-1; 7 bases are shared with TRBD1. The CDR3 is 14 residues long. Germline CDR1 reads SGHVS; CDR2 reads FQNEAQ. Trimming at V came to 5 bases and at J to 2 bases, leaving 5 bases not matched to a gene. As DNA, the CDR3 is TGTGCCAGCAGCGAGGGACAGTCAAACACTGAAGCTTTCTTT. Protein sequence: CASSEGQSNTEAFF.

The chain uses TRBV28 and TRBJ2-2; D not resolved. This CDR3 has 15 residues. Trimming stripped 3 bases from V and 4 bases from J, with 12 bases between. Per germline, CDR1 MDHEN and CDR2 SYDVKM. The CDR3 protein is CASSFFGISTGELFF. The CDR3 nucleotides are TGTGCCAGCAGTTTTTTCGGTATCAGCACCGGGGAGCTGTTTTTT.

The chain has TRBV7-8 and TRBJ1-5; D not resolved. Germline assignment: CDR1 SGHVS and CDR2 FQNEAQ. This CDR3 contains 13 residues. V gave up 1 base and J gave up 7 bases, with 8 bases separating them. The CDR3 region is CASSLVGEQPQHF. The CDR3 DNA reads TGTGCCAGCAGCTTAGTCGGGGAACAGCCCCAGCATTTT.

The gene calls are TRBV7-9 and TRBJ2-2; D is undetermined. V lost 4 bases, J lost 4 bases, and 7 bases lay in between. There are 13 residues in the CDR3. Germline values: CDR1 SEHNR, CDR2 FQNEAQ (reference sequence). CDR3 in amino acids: CASSSYFTGELFF. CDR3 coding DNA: TGTGCCAGCAGCTCCTATTTCACCGGGGAGCTGTTTTTT.

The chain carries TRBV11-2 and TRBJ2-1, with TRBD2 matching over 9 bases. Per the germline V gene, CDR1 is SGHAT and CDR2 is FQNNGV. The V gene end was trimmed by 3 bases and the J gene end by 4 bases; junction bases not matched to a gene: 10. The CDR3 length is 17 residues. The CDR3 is CASSFGGASGVYNEQFF. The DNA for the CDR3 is TGTGCCAGCAGCTTCGGGGGGGCTAGCGGGGTATACAATGAGCAGTTCTTC. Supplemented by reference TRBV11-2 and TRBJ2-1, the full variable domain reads EAGVAQSPRYKIIEKRQSVAFWCNPISGHATLYWYQQILGQGPKLLIQFQNNGVVDDSQLPKDRFSAERLKGVDSTLKIQPAKLEDSAVYLCASSFGGASGVYNEQFFGPGTRLTVL.